This TCR beta chain was observed in a study of monozygotic twins with inflammatory bowel disease. Investigators made cDNA in eight separate reactions per sample. Researchers used template switching to add UMIs featuring a 6-nucleotide sample barcode. TCRdb re-called the 5' RACE reads, yielding one record per CDR3 amino acid sequence without DNA. The repertoire table contains some 170,000 distinct CDR3 sequences. Sequencing was performed on blood. The clonotype originates from a human donor with ulcerative colitis or Crohn's disease, or a healthy co-twin of an affected twin (not recorded which).

CDR3 sequence reads: CSAQRGAGKNQETQYF. The chain links TRBV20-1 to TRBJ2-5; TCRdb's D call of TRBD1 is untestable without DNA. CDR3 size: 16 residues. Germline values: CDR1 DFQATT, CDR2 SNEGSKA (reference sequence).